The 14 T cell receptor beta chains below were found in one sample sequenced in a study of blood T cell repertoires in COVID-19. Profiling relied on immunoSEQ multiplex PCR, and the TCRdb table lists in-frame clones only, not all of them. The table lists under 200,000 clones, about four fifths of them singletons. The specimen sequenced was PBMCs or T cells enriched from blood (not recorded which). Every receptor here comes from a man aged 55-75 years who had recovered from COVID-19.

V gene TRBV7-9 combines with J gene TRBJ1-1, with D maybe TRBD1 (6 bases). Germline CDR1 and CDR2: SEHNR and FQNEAQ (reference sequence). The V end lost 3 bases, the J end lost 1 base, and 15 bases lay between the germline ends. This CDR3 has 16 amino acids. CDR3 residues: CASSFSDRTRNTEAFF. The CDR3 bases are TGTGCCAGCAGCTTCAGTGACAGGACGAGGAACACTGAAGCTTTCTTT.

The chain carries TRBV13 and TRBJ1-4; D remains unclear. CDR1 is PRHDT, CDR2 FYEKMQ, per germline (reference sequence). The CDR3 runs 13 residues. With 4 bases removed from V and 8 bases from J, the gap between germline ends came to 11 bases. The CDR3: CASSSIEGEKLFF. The CDR3, as DNA: TGTGCCAGCAGCTCCATTGAGGGAGAAAAACTGTTTTTT.

The chain couples TRBV19 to TRBJ2-1; TRBD1 is a possible D gene (6 bases). Trimming removed 6 bases from V and 10 bases from J, with 28 bases in between. Germline values: CDR1 LNHDA, CDR2 SQIVND (reference sequence). CDR3 size: 17 residues. The CDR3 region has the DNA TGTGCCAGTAGCCCGGGACACACCTCAATGGAATATCACGAGCAGTTCTTC. Translated: CASSPGHTSMEYHEQFF.

This chain connects TRBV5-1 to TRBJ1-5; D remains ambiguous. V lost 0 bases and J lost 4, with 11 bases in between. Germline-derived CDR1 and CDR2 are SGHRS and YFSETQ. CDR3 length equals 15 residues. The DNA of the CDR3 is TGCGCCAGCAGCTTGGGGTGGCAGGAAAATCAGCCCCAGCATTTT. It yields the protein CASSLGWQENQPQHF.

The V gene is TRBV27, the J gene TRBJ2-2; TRBD1 aligns across 10 bases. Germline V lookup: CDR1 MNHEY, CDR2 SMNVEV (reference sequence). CDR3 length equals 15 residues. V was clipped by 5 bases and J by 5 bases; unmatched bases: 5. The CDR3 reads CASSPTGGATGELFF. The CDR3 bases are TGTGCCAGCAGTCCGACAGGGGGCGCAACCGGGGAGCTGTTTTTT.

The V and J genes are TRBV6-5 and TRBJ2-2, with 8 nucleotides matching TRBD1. There are 13 residues in the CDR3. From germline, CDR1 is MNHEY and CDR2 SVGAGI. Unmatched junction bases numbered 3, after V lost 11 bases and J lost 1 base. CDR3 protein: CAGQGQNTGELFF. The CDR3 DNA sequence: TGTGCCGGACAGGGACAGAACACCGGGGAGCTGTTTTTT.

This rearrangement joins TRBV28 to TRBJ2-3; TRBD1 agrees at 9 bases. Germline V gives CDR1 MDHEN, CDR2 SYDVKM. Unmatched junction bases numbered 8, after V lost 5 bases and J lost 5 bases. The CDR3 covers 15 residues. CDR3: CASSIQGAEGDTQYF. The CDR3 DNA follows: TGTGCCAGCAGTATACAGGGGGCGGAGGGAGATACGCAGTATTTT.

This sequence joins TRBV7-2 and TRBJ1-3, with 8 nucleotides matching TRBD1. V shed 4 bases and J 0 bases; nucleotides not matched to a gene: 2. This CDR3 has 15 amino acids. Germline lookup yields CDR1 SGHTA and CDR2 FQGNSA. The CDR3 here is CASSSGQVSGNTIYF. CDR3 DNA: TGTGCCAGCAGCTCGGGACAGGTCTCTGGAAACACCATATATTTT.

V and J are TRBV28 and TRBJ2-7; 10 nucleotides agree with TRBD1. Germline V gene lookup returns CDR1 MDHEN and CDR2 SYDVKM. This CDR3 is built from 17 residues. With V trimmed by 6 bases and J by 0 bases, 11 bases remained unmatched. The CDR3 DNA follows: TGTGCCAGCAGACACGACAGGGGGCGGGTGAGCTCCTACGAGCAGTACTTC. This encodes CASRHDRGRVSSYEQYF.

CDR3 DNA sequence: TGTGCCAGCAGCCAAGATAGGTTAGCAGGGGCTGACTACGAGCAGTACTTC. It translates to CASSQDRLAGADYEQYF. The chain recombines TRBV14 with TRBJ2-7; possibly TRBD1 for D (6 bases). The V gene lost 0 bases and the J gene lost 3 bases, with 18 bases spanning the gap. Germline CDR1 SGHDN, CDR2 FVKESK. The CDR3 has 17 amino acids.

This clone showed up just a few times. The chain joins TRBV5-1 to TRBJ2-5, with D tentatively TRBD2 (6 bases). The CDR3 runs to 13 residues. Germline V gene lookup returns CDR1 SGHRS and CDR2 YFSETQ. V was cut by 3 bases and J by 2 bases, with 8 bases left in between. The DNA for the CDR3 is TGCGCCAGCAGCTATGGGACTCAAGAGACCCAGTACTTC. Translation: CASSYGTQETQYF.

This chain joins TRBV10-3 and TRBJ1-6, with D maybe TRBD1 (5 bases). Trimming took 0 bases from V and 9 from J, leaving 12 bases between them. Germline CDR1 and CDR2: ENHRY and SYGVKD. The CDR3 loop spans 15 amino acids. The CDR3 region is CAISESGRGGSPLHF. The CDR3 nucleotides are TGTGCCATCAGTGAGTCAGGGAGGGGCGGTTCACCCCTCCACTTT.

The chain has TRBV19 and TRBJ2-5; 12 bases align to TRBD1. Germline loops: CDR1 LNHDA, CDR2 SQIVND (reference sequence). This CDR3 has 15 amino acids. The V gene end was trimmed by 5 bases and the J gene end by 5 bases; junction bases not matched to a gene: 6. CDR3 loop: CASSSGTGGGETQYF. The CDR3 DNA is TGTGCCAGTAGTTCCGGGACAGGGGGCGGGGAGACCCAGTACTTC.

This sequence joins TRBV5-6 and TRBJ1-6, with TRBD1 matching 9 bases. V lost 4 bases and J lost 4; bases outside the gene matches: 6. The CDR3 covers 16 residues. Germline V lookup: CDR1 SGHDT, CDR2 YYEEEE. CDR3 sequence: CASSMGQGTYNSPLHF. Here the CDR3 DNA reads TGTGCCAGCAGCATGGGACAGGGCACATATAATTCACCCCTCCACTTT.